The 18 T cell receptor beta chains below all came from one sample that was sequenced in a study of early stage breast cancer tumors. Assay used: immunoSEQ multiplex PCR; TCRdb lists only in-frame clones, some missing. Of approximately 31,000 clones in the sample, roughly 77% were seen once. What was sequenced was breast tumor tissue. Every receptor here comes from a young adult with breast cancer.

In DNA, the CDR3 is TGTGCCAGCAGTTTATCATCTAGCGGGAGGAACAATGAGCAGTTCTTC. Translated: CASSLSSSGRNNEQFF. The chain couples TRBV27 to TRBJ2-1; 11 nucleotides agree with TRBD2. The CDR3 has 16 amino acids. The V segment lost 0 bases and the J segment 5 bases; nucleotides outside the gene matches: 3. Germline CDR1 MNHEY, CDR2 SMNVEV (reference sequence).

The rearrangement joins TRBV5-1 to TRBJ2-7; 7 bases align to TRBD1. Germline values: CDR1 SGHRS, CDR2 YFSETQ. V gave up 4 bases and J gave up 0 bases; unmatched junction bases: 4. The length of the CDR3 is 14 residues. Here the CDR3 reads CASSRTGLSYEQYF. The CDR3 nucleotides read TGCGCCAGCAGCAGGACAGGCCTCTCCTACGAGCAGTACTTC.

This clone showed up just a few times. The genes are TRBV20-1 and TRBJ1-1; D remains ambiguous. Trimming left V 4 bases short and J 1 base short, with 4 bases between. This CDR3 has 11 residues. Germline values: CDR1 DFQATT, CDR2 SNEGSKA (reference sequence). The CDR3 protein is CSATPNTEAFF. The DNA of the CDR3 is TGCAGTGCTACCCCGAACACTGAAGCTTTCTTT.

This clone showed up just a few times. The chain joins TRBV19 to TRBJ1-1; D perhaps matches TRBD1 (5 bases). V gave up 7 bases and J gave up 3 bases, with 21 bases separating them. This CDR3 region has 16 residues. CDR1 and CDR2 (germline): LNHDA, SQIVND (reference sequence). The DNA of the CDR3 is TGTGCCAGTAAGGGTCATGGGAGGGGTCGGCACACTGAAGCTTTCTTT. Translating gives CASKGHGRGRHTEAFF.

This clone is termed large. Other DNA sequences in this sample translate to the same CDR3. The V gene is TRBV7-2, the J gene TRBJ2-1; 11 bases line up with TRBD2. The CDR3 contains 15 residues. V gave up 5 bases and J gave up 2 bases; unmatched junction bases: 2. From germline, CDR1 is SGHTA and CDR2 FQGNSA. CDR3 sequence reads: CASSRTSGPYNEQFF. The CDR3 DNA follows: TGTGCCAGCAGCCGGACTAGCGGGCCCTACAATGAGCAGTTCTTC.

The genes are TRBV2 and TRBJ2-7; D is perhaps TRBD1 (5 bases). This CDR3 has 15 amino acids. The V end lost 9 bases, the J end lost 2 bases, and 20 bases lay between the germline ends. Germline V gene sequence: CDR1 SNHLY, CDR2 FYNNEI. CDR3: CARQISGNNPYEQYF. Here the CDR3 DNA reads TGTGCCAGACAAATTTCAGGGAATAATCCCTACGAGCAGTACTTC. The full variable domain, in which reference TRBV2 and TRBJ2-7 provide the parts outside the CDR3, is EPEVTQTPSHQVTQMGQEVILRCVPISNHLYFYWYRQILGQKVEFLVSFYNNEISEKSEIFDDQFSVERPDGSNFTLKIRSTKLEDSAMYFCARQISGNNPYEQYFGPGTRLTVT.

By sample fraction, this clone is medium-sized. The chain employs TRBV13 and TRBJ2-7; D is possibly TRBD1 (5 bases). V was cut by 4 bases and J by 6 bases, with 19 bases left in between. Germline V gene data show CDR1 as PRHDT and CDR2 as FYEKMQ (reference sequence). The CDR3 totals 15 residues. CDR3 bases: TGTGCCAGCAGCTCTTCGCTAGGGGATTTGGGCGAGCAGTACTTC. This sequence encodes CASSSSLGDLGEQYF. The whole variable domain, remainder taken from reference TRBV13 and TRBJ2-7, is AAGVIQSPRHLIKEKRETATLKCYPIPRHDTVYWYQQGPGQDPQFLISFYEKMQSDKGSIPDRFSAQQFSDYHSELNMSSLELGDSALYFCASSSSLGDLGEQYFGPGTRLTVT.

CDR3 in DNA: TGTGCCAGTAGTATGAAGGGTGGCTATGGCTACACCTTC. Translated, it gives CASSMKGGYGYTF. This chain uses TRBV19 with TRBJ1-2; D unclear. The CDR3 length is 13 residues. Per germline, CDR1 LNHDA and CDR2 SQIVND (reference sequence). V lost 3 bases and J lost 4, with 9 bases in between. The whole variable domain, remainder taken from reference TRBV19 and TRBJ1-2, is DGGITQSPKYLFRKEGQNVTLSCEQNLNHDAMYWYRQDPGQGLRLIYYSQIVNDFQKGDIAEGYSVSREKKESFPLTVTSAQKNPTAFYLCASSMKGGYGYTFGSGTRLTVV.

This clone has only one observation. CDR3 bases: TGTGCCAGCTCACCAGCTTTTCGGCGGGAGGGTGGCACAGATACGCAGTATTTT. Its protein is CASSPAFRREGGTDTQYF. This sequence joins TRBV18 and TRBJ2-3, with 9 bases that match TRBD2. Germline values: CDR1 KGHSH, CDR2 LQKENI. This CDR3 comprises 18 residues. J gave up 1 base and V 2 bases, and 10 bases lay outside the gene matches.

V gene TRBV19 combines with J gene TRBJ2-5; TRBD1 matches 9 bases. V lost 4 bases to trimming and J lost 5 bases; unmatched junction nucleotides: 14. CDR1 is LNHDA, CDR2 SQIVND, per germline (reference sequence). CDR3 length equals 17 residues. The CDR3 nucleotides read TGTGCCAGTAGTAAGCCGGGACAGGGCGTTGCACGTGAGACCCAGTACTTC. This sequence encodes CASSKPGQGVARETQYF.

The V gene is TRBV5-1, the J gene TRBJ1-2, with D possibly matching TRBD1 (6 bases). Trimming took 0 bases from V and 1 from J, leaving 7 bases between them. This CDR3 contains 14 residues. CDR1 is SGHRS and CDR2 is YFSETQ in the germline V gene. Here the CDR3 DNA reads TGCGCCAGCAGCTTGGACAGGGATAACTATGGCTACACCTTC. Translation gives CASSLDRDNYGYTF.

The chain combines TRBV4-1 with TRBJ2-7; D perhaps matches TRBD2 (6 bases). CDR3 length: 16 residues. The germline CDR1 and CDR2 sequences are MGHRA and YSYEKL. V was clipped by 1 base and J by 3 bases, with 16 bases between them. The CDR3 nucleotides read TGCGCCAGCAGCCAAGGTGGTCCGGGAGTGGTCTACGAGCAGTACTTC. It specifies CASSQGGPGVVYEQYF.

The rearrangement uses TRBV19 and TRBJ2-5; 7 positions match TRBD1. Matching the DNA end better, TRBJ2-7 makes the J call doubtful. This CDR3 comprises 15 residues. The germline V gene has CDR1 LNHDA and CDR2 SQIVND (reference sequence). The CDR3 here is CASTPDQGEPYEQYF. The DNA of the CDR3 is TGTGCCAGTACCCCCGATCAGGGGGAACCCTACGAGCAGTACTTC.

The rearrangement uses TRBV4-1 and TRBJ2-7; no clear D gene. The germline V gene encodes CDR1 MGHRA and CDR2 YSYEKL. CDR3 length: 15 residues. V was clipped by 4 bases and J by 3 bases, with 16 bases between them. CDR3 DNA sequence: TGCGCCAGCAGCCCTCCGAAAGAGTTTGGCTACGAGCAGTACTTC. Residues: CASSPPKEFGYEQYF.

The chain recombines TRBV5-1 with TRBJ1-1; D is possibly TRBD1 (5 bases). The CDR3 is 15 amino acids. V lost 3 bases and J lost 1, with 13 bases in between. Germline V gives CDR1 SGHRS, CDR2 YFSETQ. The CDR3 loop reads CASSWGAGPNTEAFF. In nucleotides, the CDR3 is TGCGCCAGCAGCTGGGGAGCAGGGCCGAACACTGAAGCTTTCTTT. Full variable domain (rest looked up from reference TRBV5-1 and TRBJ1-1): KAGVTQTPRYLIKTRGQQVTLSCSPISGHRSVSWYQQTPGQGLQFLFEYFSETQRNKGNFPGRFSGRQFSNSRSEMNVSTLELGDSALYLCASSWGAGPNTEAFFGQGTRLTVV.

The chain uses TRBV30 and TRBJ2-7; 10 bases match TRBD2. This CDR3 comprises 14 residues. CDR1 is GTSNPN and CDR2 is SVGIG in the germline V gene (reference sequence). Unmatched junction bases numbered 7, after V lost 6 bases and J lost 2 bases. This chain's CDR3 is CACTGTSATYEQYF. Here the CDR3 DNA reads TGTGCCTGTACCGGGACTAGCGCAACCTACGAGCAGTACTTC.

This clone was seen a few times. The CDR3 bases are TGTGCTACCGGGGGACTTAACTACGAGCAGTACTTC. Its translation: CATGGLNYEQYF. V gene TRBV12-5 combines with J gene TRBJ2-7, with D maybe TRBD2 (6 bases). Germline-derived CDR1 and CDR2 are LGHNT and FRNRAP. CDR3 length: 12 residues. The V gene lost 10 bases and the J gene lost 3 bases, with 13 bases spanning the gap.

This rearrangement joins TRBV2 to TRBJ2-3; D possibly corresponds to TRBD2 (5 bases). CDR1 and CDR2 (germline): SNHLY, FYNNEI. Trimming stripped 7 bases from V and 10 bases from J, with 21 bases between. This CDR3 contains 14 residues. The CDR3 bases are TGTGCCAGCATGGACCAGGACTTACCCGGGGCGCAGTATTTT. As protein: CASMDQDLPGAQYF. The variable domain in full, with the rest retrieved from reference TRBV2 and TRBJ2-3, is EPEVTQTPSHQVTQMGQEVILRCVPISNHLYFYWYRQILGQKVEFLVSFYNNEISEKSEIFDDQFSVERPDGSNFTLKIRSTKLEDSAMYFCASMDQDLPGAQYFGPGTRLTVL.